The clone carrying this T cell receptor (beta chain) was seen only once. The CDR3 has 15 amino acids. Germline V gene data show CDR1 as SNHLY and CDR2 as FYNNEI. After removal of 5 bases from V and 8 bases from J, the junction contained 12 bases not matched to a gene. These data come from a study of blood T cell repertoires in COVID-19. Study at large: There were acute and convalescent COVID-19 samples, and they came from the United States, Italy and Spain. In each case, the material was cDNA or gDNA derived from T cells, B-cell-depleted T cells, or PBMCs.

Source study methods: Counts of nucleated cells, estimated from reference gene primer amplification, were obtained. Using immunoSEQ multiplex PCR, the repertoire was profiled, and TCRdb retains in-frame clones only, with some absent. The V and J calls and the clone size are those of that table, but D and trimming were determined from the DNA. The sample holds approximately 220,000 clones; 80% to 90% are singletons and the top ten take less than 4.5%. The sample consisted of peripheral blood. This receptor was obtained from a middle-aged man with acute or convalescent COVID-19. The chain has TRBV2 and TRBJ2-1; the match to TRBD2 covers 7 bases. CDR3 sequence reads: CASSYFSAGVDEQFF. The CDR3 nucleotides read TGTGCCAGCAGTTACTTTAGCGCGGGGGTAGATGAGCAGTTCTTC.